The T cell receptor (beta chain) described here comes from a study of blood T cell repertoires in COVID-19. Whole-study context: Researchers got acute and convalescent COVID-19 samples from the United States, Italy and Spain.

CDR3 length: 13 residues. V was cut by 5 bases and J by 4 bases, with 11 bases left in between. TCRdb keeps only in-frame clones here, not all; method: immunoSEQ multiplex PCR. Among 200,000 or so clones listed, about 84% were seen once. The sample comprised PBMCs or T cells enriched from blood (not recorded which). This chain uses TRBV12-3 or TRBV12-4 with TRBJ1-2; D possibly corresponds to TRBD1 (5 bases). This TCR derives from a man in his fifties or sixties who had recovered from COVID-19. In DNA, the CDR3 is TGTGCCAGCAGTCGGGGGGAGGGCTATGGCTACACCTTC. Its protein product is CASSRGEGYGYTF.